This T cell receptor (beta chain) was captured by sequencing in a study of response to subunit inactivated influenza vaccine. MiXCR, run by TCRdb on the RT-PCR reads, gives a single entry per CDR3 protein. The sample shows a few hundred thousand distinct CDR3 sequences, less than 15% of them seen only once. Germline CDR1 is DFQATT and CDR2 is SNEGSKA (reference sequence). With V trimmed by 6 bases and J by 3 bases, 8 bases remained unmatched. CDR3 length: 14 amino acids. This clonotype showed up just a few times. What it recognizes is unknown. The study's findings and limits: Authors suggested each seasonal influenza vaccination recruits few new T cells.

The clonotype was recovered from a man in his forties or fifties who received an inactivated influenza vaccine. The sequenced sample was PBMCs from blood, obtained 11 to 12 days after vaccination. This chain links TRBV20-1 with TRBJ2-4; 7 nucleotides align to TRBD1. The CDR3 here is CSAQTGFNKNIQYF. CDR3 nucleotide sequence: TGCAGTGCCCAGACAGGGTTCAACAAAAACATTCAGTACTTC.